This T cell receptor (beta chain) was captured by sequencing in a study of cytomegalovirus exposure and HLA in healthy donors (dated by TCRdb to 2016 to 2017). General notes on the study: According to an earlier analysis of a few hundred of the donors, 200 million or so T cells yielded 117 million unique TCR beta sequences and 276 Gb of sequence data. Approximately 300 gigabases of sequencing data and about 92 million unique TCR sequences made up an early release that covered approximately 620 HLA-typed donors. Of the approximately 400 genotyped donors, less than 85% were placed in the genetic ancestry cluster associated with self-reported Caucasian donors. The study aimed to test whether signatures of past pathogen exposure could be identified by cataloging public T cell receptors. Using immunosequencing, the study profiled T cell repertoires from fewer than 850 subjects and related those repertoires to cytomegalovirus serostatus. In addition to the first cohort of 500 to 850 subjects, a separate validation cohort of 130 or so different subjects was used. The study combined high-throughput TCR immunosequencing, statistical association of individual TCRs with disease status, and machine learning to predict cytomegalovirus infection status. A later analysis re-examined previously published TCR beta repertoires from roughly 720 donors and added high-resolution HLA genotyping to investigate patterns of TCR occurrence. The later analysis used no new phenotypic data to find candidate immune exposures, relying instead on TCR beta sequences and their occurrence across donors. An earlier analysis of 587 of the donors used high-throughput TCR beta sequencing to judge whether each TCR beta V gene segment behaved as functional or pseudogenic. Donor age, sex, ethnicity and CMV serostatus were compiled alongside the repertoire data. A later genetic analysis used genome-wide SNP genotypes for about 65% of the roughly 700 donors, treating that subset as a discovery cohort. All discovery cohort repertoires had been generated on a single sequencing platform. HLA typing included class I and class II loci at four-digit resolution. The number of donors typed differed by locus, with about 629-630 for A, B, C, DRB1 and DQB1, around 500 for DQA1, 606 for DPA1, and around 450 for DPB1. Four to six DR-DQ haplotypes were handled as single units for association and clustering, since linkage in the cohort was strong. Among a few hundred genotyped donors of the cohort, an average of about 240,000 unique TCR beta nucleotide sequences were sequenced per donor, roughly a sixth of them non-productive.

The cohort consisted of hundreds of healthy bone marrow donors. Cohort members were all nominally healthy when sampled, although unrecorded immune exposures were likely present. The donor tested CMV seropositive and was one of the 289 seropositive cohort members. A peripheral blood sample was collected from each donor, and TCR beta sequencing was performed on peripheral blood mononuclear cells. The Qiagen DNeasy Blood Extraction Kit was used to extract genomic DNA from the blood cell samples. From cysteine to phenylalanine, the CDR3 is 14 amino acids long. Of all the DNA, just the CDR3 is kept, 42 bases in frame from base 1. V is trimmed back by 5 bases and J by 4 bases, and the junction contains 9 bases that no gene match accounts for. From the germline V gene, CDR1 is SQVTM and CDR2 is ANQGSEA. Results the study describes overall, beyond this receptor: At a false discovery rate of 0.05, a later analysis linked fewer than 20,000 TCR beta sequences to specific HLA alleles. Correlated functional status among segregating V segments might reflect linkage disequilibrium, but an unknown experimental factor could not be ruled out. In both the original and validation cohorts, the classifier was reported to diagnose cytomegalovirus status with high specificity and sensitivity. Because HLA typing was unavailable for some donors at each locus, only the typed subset was used in association tests. Broadly in line with IMGT annotations, most TCR beta V segments showed up in productive rearrangements about 87% or about 30% of the time in an earlier analysis of roughly 590 of the donors. A further reported finding was that TCR beta sequences accurately predicted the HLA-A and HLA-B alleles for most subjects in the first cohort. Strong co-occurrence of HLA alleles, especially DR and DQ, made assigning TCR associations to individual alleles difficult. According to the authors, the approach could potentially be generalized to other disease states and immunological phenotypes. A cluster of highly shared sequence variants was judged likely to represent a technical artifact of the sequencing pipeline. Sequencing depth was assumed to be roughly uniform across donors in the presence/absence analyses, though that assumption may not hold. In a later analysis, several top co-occurrence clusters were reported to appear linked to parvovirus B19, influenza, CMV and Epstein-Barr virus. In this cohort, only TCR beta chains were sequenced, and detectable features were limited by the absence of alpha or paired-chain data. A few of the identified cytomegalovirus-associated TCR beta chains were confirmed in vitro to be specific for cytomegalovirus antigens. CMV serostatus was the only immune exposure information available for the cohort. The 87-base-pair reads could not distinguish some IMGT-functional V segments, including TRBV6-2 and TRBV6-3, so those segments were excluded. Most CMV-associated TCR beta chains appeared to be HLA-restricted in a later analysis, and the HLA associations seemed to be driven largely by CMV exposure. In a later genetic analysis, fewer N-insertions in productive TCRs were reported among donors in an Asian-associated ancestry cluster than the approximately 710-donor mean. Across donors, most TCR sequences were observed very rarely, whereas some public TCRs were present in many individuals. In a later analysis, HLA-associated TCR beta chains showed more clonal expansion and lower generation probabilities than non-associated chains that were equally common. An association between a missense DCLRE1C variant and V-gene and J-gene trimming of TCR beta chains was found in a later genetic analysis and replicated in an independent cohort. Fewer than 20 rarely observed V segments, including chromosome 9 orphons, were excluded from the earlier analysis of several hundred of the donors because counts were too low. According to a later analysis, TCR association rates differed among HLA loci, with DRB1 alleles showing the most associated TCRs and HLA-C alleles showing the fewest. In the study, about 150 TCR beta chains were listed as associated with cytomegalovirus.

The library was made by the immunoSEQ multiplex PCR assay. The multiplex PCR relied on a mix of 60 forward primers for TCR Vbeta segments and 13 reverse primers for TCR Jbeta segments. A multiplex PCR assay on genomic DNA amplified the CDR3 region of rearranged TCR beta genes. The amplified TCR beta libraries were sequenced on the Illumina HiSeq System as 87-base-pair reads. Under the source paper's analysis protocol: A later analysis tallied around 87 million unique TCR beta chains across the 666 repertoires, and some 10 million of those chains were shared by two or more donors. Raw reads were error-corrected and collapsed into unique sequences with a nearest-neighbor algorithm that merged closely related sequences to remove PCR and sequencing errors. To assign V, D and J gene segments, CDR3 sequences were aligned to IMGT reference sequences. For a sequence to be retained, a match of at least six nucleotides to both a V gene segment and a J gene segment was required. A rearrangement counted as productive if the CDR3 had no stop codons and remained in frame with V and J, and every other rearrangement counted as non-productive. Following IMGT convention, CDR3 was defined as the stretch from the second conserved V-encoded cysteine up to the conserved J-encoded phenylalanine. The earlier analysis of about 610 of the donors excluded sequences that lacked an unambiguous match to a single V gene segment. An earlier analysis of a few hundred of the donors called V segments functional above 56.7% productive rearrangements and segregating when the between-donor standard deviation exceeded 5%. A statistical classification framework was built to diagnose cytomegalovirus status from the catalog of TCR beta chain sequences. V and J gene assignment, in a later analysis, came from comparing TCR nucleotide sequences with IMGT/GENE-DB human TR gene sequences. A later analysis assigned CDR3 sequences and most-parsimonious VDJ recombination scenarios with the TCRdist pipeline. In a later analysis, each TCR beta chain was defined by its CDR3 amino acid sequence together with its V-gene family, and reads without a unique V-gene family were excluded. In a later analysis, 500 to 650 highly shared, low-generation-probability nucleotide sequences were removed to address suspected cross-contamination and a sequencing artifact. A later analysis calculated a clonal expansion index for each public chain from normalized within-repertoire ranks of inferred template counts. A later analysis computed generation probabilities with a VDJ recombination model fitted to out-of-frame rearrangements, and checked the results against IGoR. In a later analysis, TCR-TCR, TCR-HLA and TCR-CMV co-occurrence was scored with hypergeometric tests, and a repertoire-size bias correction was applied to TCR pairs. A later analysis estimated false discovery rates by permuting HLA or CMV assignments 20 times. In a later analysis, co-occurring TCRs were grouped using DBSCAN, and TCRdist sequence similarity was added for clustering within HLA-allele-positive subsets. Co-occurrence clustering excluded repertoires with fewer than 30,000 or more than 120,000 public chains, plus five with anomalous nucleotide sharing. TCRdb provides this immuneACCESS table in a form limited to in-frame rearrangements. Some clones are lacking; in checked studies, under half of them reflect an unresolved V gene, and why the rest are absent is not known. V and J calls and clone size come straight from that table; D and trimming were deduced from the DNA. This sample gives about 200,000 clones in total; around 73% of them show up just once. The ten most abundant clones make up over 2% of the sample.

To note about this clone: The antigen this receptor binds is unknown. Base qualities are not at hand, and no much larger clone is one base apart.

This clonotype was obtained from a woman under 40 in good health and CMV-seropositive. Sequencing input: PBMCs. The rearranged chain carries TRBV29-1 and TRBJ2-3, with TRBD2 matching 7 junction bases. The bases read TGCAGCGTTACCCACGGGGGGATCGCAGATACGCAGTATTTT. Its amino acids are CSVTHGGIADTQYF.